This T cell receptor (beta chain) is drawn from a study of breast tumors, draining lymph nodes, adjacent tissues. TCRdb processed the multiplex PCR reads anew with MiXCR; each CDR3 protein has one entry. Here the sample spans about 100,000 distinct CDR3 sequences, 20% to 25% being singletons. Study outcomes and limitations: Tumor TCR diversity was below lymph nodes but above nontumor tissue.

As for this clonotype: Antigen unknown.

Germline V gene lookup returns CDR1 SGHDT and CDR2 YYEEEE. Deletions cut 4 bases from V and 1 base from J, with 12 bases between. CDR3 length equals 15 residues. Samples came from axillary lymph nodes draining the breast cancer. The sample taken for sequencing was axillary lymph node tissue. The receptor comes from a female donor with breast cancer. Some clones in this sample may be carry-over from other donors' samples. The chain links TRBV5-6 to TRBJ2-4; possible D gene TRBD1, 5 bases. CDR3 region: CASSQQVRAKNIQYF. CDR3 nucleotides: TGTGCCAGCAGCCAACAGGTTAGGGCCAAAAACATTCAGTACTTC.